Listed below are T cell receptor beta chains from one sample, sequenced in a study of control samples from healthy donors and cancer patients. The repertoire was sequenced with immunoSEQ multiplex PCR; TCRdb's copy has only in-frame clones and lacks some. The sample yields around 190,000 clones, roughly 92% seen once. The sample consisted of blood. Receptors were obtained from a young man in good health. CDR3s include the opening cysteine and the closing phenylalanine or tryptophan. The order of the fields is J gene, D gene, V gene, clone size, CDR3 length, CDR3 DNA, CDR3 protein. D genes are given only for firm matches. Clone size is stated in some rows and not others, as once, few, many or a class when expanded.

j_call: TRBJ1-1; d_call: NA; v_call: TRBV10-1; clone_size: NA; cdr3_length: 16; cdr3_nt: TGCGCCAGCAGTGAGGGGGGGGGCGCGGGGAACACTGAAGCTTTCTTT; cdr3_aa: CASSEGGGAGNTEAFF
j_call: TRBJ2-1; d_call: NA; v_call: TRBV6-2/TRBV6-3; clone_size: NA; cdr3_length: 13; cdr3_nt: TGTGCCAGCAGTTACTCGAGACACAATGAGCAGTTCTTC; cdr3_aa: CASSYSRHNEQFF
j_call: TRBJ2-1; d_call: NA; v_call: TRBV5-6; clone_size: NA; cdr3_length: 18; cdr3_nt: TGTGCCAGCAGCTTGAGAGGGGGACAACCGAGCTCCTACAATGAGCAGTTCTTC; cdr3_aa: CASSLRGGQPSSYNEQFF
j_call: TRBJ2-3; d_call: NA; v_call: TRBV15; clone_size: NA; cdr3_length: 14; cdr3_nt: TGTGCCACCAGCGCCCAGAGGGGTACAGATACGCAGTATTTT; cdr3_aa: CATSAQRGTDTQYF
j_call: TRBJ1-6; d_call: NA; v_call: TRBV4-3; clone_size: NA; cdr3_length: 13; cdr3_nt: TGCGCCAGCAGCCAATCTGAAAGCTCACCCCTCCACTTT; cdr3_aa: CASSQSESSPLHF
j_call: TRBJ1-1; d_call: TRBD1; v_call: TRBV27; clone_size: few; cdr3_length: 15; cdr3_nt: TGTGCCAGCAACCCACAGGGGGGGATAACAACTGAAGCTTTCTTT; cdr3_aa: CASNPQGGITTEAFF
j_call: TRBJ2-2; d_call: TRBD2; v_call: TRBV5-4; clone_size: NA; cdr3_length: 17; cdr3_nt: TGTGCCAGCAGCTTGGCCGGGACTAGCGGGAGCGTCGGGGAGCTGTTTTTT; cdr3_aa: CASSLAGTSGSVGELFF
j_call: TRBJ2-3; d_call: TRBD1; v_call: TRBV7-2; clone_size: NA; cdr3_length: 14; cdr3_nt: TGTGCCAGCAGCTTACAGGGGGACACAGATACGCAGTATTTT; cdr3_aa: CASSLQGDTDTQYF
j_call: TRBJ2-1; d_call: NA; v_call: TRBV3-1/TRBV3-2; clone_size: NA; cdr3_length: 14; cdr3_nt: TGTGCCAGCAGCCTTATAGTTGGGTCCGATGAGCAGTTCTTC; cdr3_aa: CASSLIVGSDEQFF
j_call: TRBJ1-1; d_call: NA; v_call: TRBV10-2; clone_size: few; cdr3_length: 14; cdr3_nt: TGCGCCAGCAATCGATATCAGGGTGCGGATGAAGCTTTCTTT; cdr3_aa: CASNRYQGADEAFF
j_call: TRBJ1-6; d_call: TRBD1; v_call: TRBV25-1; clone_size: NA; cdr3_length: 14; cdr3_nt: TGTGCCAGCAGTGGAGACAGGGGGAATTCACCCCTCCACTTT; cdr3_aa: CASSGDRGNSPLHF
j_call: TRBJ1-3; d_call: NA; v_call: TRBV30; clone_size: NA; cdr3_length: 15; cdr3_nt: TGTGCCTGGAGGCCAGGACAGTTCTCTGGAAACACCATATATTTT; cdr3_aa: CAWRPGQFSGNTIYF